This TCR beta chain originates from a study of cytomegalovirus exposure and HLA in healthy donors. Points from the study as a whole: A subsequent analysis found that TCR clusters from the first cohort also tended to co-occur in the 90 to 150 validation repertoires, with 90% to 95% of cluster scores above 0.

Profiled with immunoSEQ multiplex PCR; TCRdb holds only in-frame clones, not every one. The top ten clones hold approximately 2.1% of a sample with 65,000 to 80,000 clones, approximately 93% of them seen once. The donors were part of the 120-subject validation cohort, which stood apart from the approximately 630-subject first cohort. Comments on this clone: The antigen remains undetermined.

The sequence came from a woman aged 18-29 years in good health and CMV-seronegative. Sequenced: PBMCs.

CDR3 nucleotide sequence: TGTGCCAGCAGCTTTATACGGGGGGCCTTCAACTATACGCAGTATTTT. The encoded protein is CASSFIRGAFNYTQYF. The chain has TRBV7-2 and TRBJ2-3; D perhaps matches TRBD2 (7 bases). Trimming cost V 3 bases and J 7 bases, with 20 bases left between them. Germline V gives CDR1 SGHTA, CDR2 FQGNSA. The CDR3 sequence is 16 residues long.